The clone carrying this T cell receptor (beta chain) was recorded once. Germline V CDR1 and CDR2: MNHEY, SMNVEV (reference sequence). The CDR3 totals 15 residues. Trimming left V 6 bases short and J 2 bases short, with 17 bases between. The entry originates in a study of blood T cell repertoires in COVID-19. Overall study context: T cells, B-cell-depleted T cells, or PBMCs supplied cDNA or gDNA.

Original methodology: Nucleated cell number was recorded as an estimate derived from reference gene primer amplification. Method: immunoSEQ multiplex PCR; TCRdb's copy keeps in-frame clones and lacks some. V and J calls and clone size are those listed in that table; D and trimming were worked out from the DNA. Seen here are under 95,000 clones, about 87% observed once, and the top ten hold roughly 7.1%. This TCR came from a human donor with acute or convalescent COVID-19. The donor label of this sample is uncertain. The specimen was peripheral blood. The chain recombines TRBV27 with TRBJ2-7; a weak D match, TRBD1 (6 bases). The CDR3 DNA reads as TGTGCCAGCAGGTCGGACAGAGCAAACACCTACGAGCAGTACTTC. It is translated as CASRSDRANTYEQYF.